This T cell receptor beta chain was captured in a study of T cell clusters in autoimmune cytopenias. Study-wide context: A median of about 54,000 TRB reads per sample yielded a median approximately 2,300 distinct clonotypes.

This clonotype counts as medium-sized (0.01 to 0.1%) by frequency. Its antigen is not identified. Each sample's input was roughly 230 ng genomic DNA, 38,000 or so genome equivalents. Study conclusions and caveats: Physiological T cell clusters of healthy donors were apparently absent in primary autoimmune cytopenia patients. The T cell clusters were defined only in silico, without experimental functional validation. Compared with active autoimmune hepatitis patients, healthy donors showed almost three-fold more exclusive TRB clusters.

This CDR3 has 16 amino acids. Multiplex touch-down PCR amplified TRB using TRB-A and TRB-B pools in one tube. TCRdb reprocessed the multiplex PCR reads and stores each CDR3 protein as one record, lacking DNA. This sample contains over 750 distinct CDR3 sequences. This receptor was obtained from a human donor with an autoimmune cytopenia or autoimmune hepatitis (not recorded which). The rearrangement links TRBV21-1 to TRBJ2-7; TCRdb's D call of TRBD2 is untestable without DNA. TRBV21-1 constitutes a pseudogene. Sequenced sample: peripheral blood. This chain's CDR3 is CASSKKVPGVGYEQYF.